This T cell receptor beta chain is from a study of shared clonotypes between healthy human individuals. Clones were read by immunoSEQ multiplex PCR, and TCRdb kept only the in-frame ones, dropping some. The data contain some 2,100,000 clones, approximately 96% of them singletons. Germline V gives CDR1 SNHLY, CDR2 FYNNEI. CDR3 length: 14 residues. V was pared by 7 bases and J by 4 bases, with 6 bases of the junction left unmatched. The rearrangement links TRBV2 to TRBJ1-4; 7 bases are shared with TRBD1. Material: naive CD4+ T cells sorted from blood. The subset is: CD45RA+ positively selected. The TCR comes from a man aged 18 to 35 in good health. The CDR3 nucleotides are TGTGCCAGCAACCAGGACAGGCTTAATGAAAAACTGTTTTTT. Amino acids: CASNQDRLNEKLFF.